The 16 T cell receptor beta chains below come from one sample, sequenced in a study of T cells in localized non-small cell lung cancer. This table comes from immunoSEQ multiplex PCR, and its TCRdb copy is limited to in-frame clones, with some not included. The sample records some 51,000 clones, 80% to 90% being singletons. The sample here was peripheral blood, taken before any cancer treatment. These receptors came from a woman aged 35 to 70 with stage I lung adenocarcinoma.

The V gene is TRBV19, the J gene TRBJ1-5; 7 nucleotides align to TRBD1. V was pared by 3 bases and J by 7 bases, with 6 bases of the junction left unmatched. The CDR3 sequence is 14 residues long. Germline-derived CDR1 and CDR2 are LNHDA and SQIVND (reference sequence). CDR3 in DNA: TGTGCCAGTAGTATCGTGACAGGGCCCCAGCCCCAGCATTTT. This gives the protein CASSIVTGPQPQHF.

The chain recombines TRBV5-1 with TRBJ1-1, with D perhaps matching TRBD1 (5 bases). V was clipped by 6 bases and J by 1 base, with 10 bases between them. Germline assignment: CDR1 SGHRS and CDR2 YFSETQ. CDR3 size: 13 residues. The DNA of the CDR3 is TGCGCCAGCACGGCAGGACAGAACACTGAAGCTTTCTTT. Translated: CASTAGQNTEAFF.

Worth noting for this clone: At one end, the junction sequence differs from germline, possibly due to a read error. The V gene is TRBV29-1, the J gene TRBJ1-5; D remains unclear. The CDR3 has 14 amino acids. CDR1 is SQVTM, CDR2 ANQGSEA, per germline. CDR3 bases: TGCAGTGTTGGACTCGGTTCTAGCAATCAGCCCCAGCATTTT. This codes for CSVGLGSSNQPQHF.

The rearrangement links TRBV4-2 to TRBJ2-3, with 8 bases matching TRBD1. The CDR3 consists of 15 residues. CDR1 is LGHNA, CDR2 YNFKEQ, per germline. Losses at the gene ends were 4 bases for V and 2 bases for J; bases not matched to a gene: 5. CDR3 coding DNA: TGTGCCAGCAGCCTCCAGACAGGGGTCACAGATACGCAGTATTTT. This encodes CASSLQTGVTDTQYF.

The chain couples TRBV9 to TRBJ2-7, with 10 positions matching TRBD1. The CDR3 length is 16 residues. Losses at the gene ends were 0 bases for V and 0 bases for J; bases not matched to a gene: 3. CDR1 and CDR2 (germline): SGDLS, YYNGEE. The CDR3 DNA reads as TGTGCCAGCAGCGTAGGAGGGACAGGGGTCTCCTACGAGCAGTACTTC. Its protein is CASSVGGTGVSYEQYF.

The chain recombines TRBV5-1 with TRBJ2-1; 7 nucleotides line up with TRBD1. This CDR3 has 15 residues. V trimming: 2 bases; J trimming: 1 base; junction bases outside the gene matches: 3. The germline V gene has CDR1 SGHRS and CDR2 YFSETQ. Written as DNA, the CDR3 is TGCGCCAGCAGCTTCCGACAGGGTTCCTACAATGAGCAGTTCTTC. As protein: CASSFRQGSYNEQFF.

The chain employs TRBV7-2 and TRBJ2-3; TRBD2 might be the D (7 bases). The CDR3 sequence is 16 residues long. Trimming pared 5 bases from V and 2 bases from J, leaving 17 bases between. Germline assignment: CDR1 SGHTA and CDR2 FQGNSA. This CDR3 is CASSPFVRGPTDTQYF. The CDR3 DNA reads TGTGCCAGCAGCCCATTCGTGCGGGGGCCCACAGATACGCAGTATTTT.

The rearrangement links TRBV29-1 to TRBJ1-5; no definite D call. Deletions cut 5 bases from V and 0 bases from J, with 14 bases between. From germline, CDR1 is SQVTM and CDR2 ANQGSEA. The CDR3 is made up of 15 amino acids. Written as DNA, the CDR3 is TGCAGCGTTAGGGAAAGAGCTAATAGCAATCAGCCCCAGCATTTT. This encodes CSVRERANSNQPQHF. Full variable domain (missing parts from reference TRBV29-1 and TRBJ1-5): SAVISQKPSRDICQRGTSLTIQCQVDSQVTMMFWYRQQPGQSLTLIATANQGSEATYESGFVIDKFPISRPNLTFSTLTVSNMSPEDSSIYLCSVRERANSNQPQHFGDGTRLSIL.

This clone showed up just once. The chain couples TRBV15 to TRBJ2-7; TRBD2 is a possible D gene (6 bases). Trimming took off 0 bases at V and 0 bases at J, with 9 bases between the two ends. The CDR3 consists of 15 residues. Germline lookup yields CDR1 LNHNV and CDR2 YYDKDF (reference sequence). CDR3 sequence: CATSRDRGSSYEQYF. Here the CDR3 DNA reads TGTGCCACCAGCAGAGATCGGGGGAGCTCCTACGAGCAGTACTTC.

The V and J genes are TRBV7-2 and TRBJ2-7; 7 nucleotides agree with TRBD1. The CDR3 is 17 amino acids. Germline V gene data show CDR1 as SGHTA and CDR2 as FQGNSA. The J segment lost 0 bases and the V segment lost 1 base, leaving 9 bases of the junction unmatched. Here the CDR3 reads CASSLVSGTAPSYEQYF. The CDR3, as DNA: TGTGCCAGCAGCTTAGTCTCCGGGACAGCTCCCTCCTACGAGCAGTACTTC.

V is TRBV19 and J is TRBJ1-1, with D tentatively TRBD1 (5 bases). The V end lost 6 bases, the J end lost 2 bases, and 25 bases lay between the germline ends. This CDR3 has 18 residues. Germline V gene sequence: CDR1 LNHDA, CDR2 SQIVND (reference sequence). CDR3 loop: CASSSGIGTGIINTEAFF. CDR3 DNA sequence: TGTGCCAGTAGCTCGGGGATCGGGACGGGGATCATAAACACTGAAGCTTTCTTT.

The CDR3: CASSASVPATNEKLFF. DNA for the CDR3: TGTGCCAGCAGTGCTTCGGTGCCTGCAACTAATGAAAAACTGTTTTTT. The chain joins TRBV6-1 to TRBJ1-4, with D unresolved. Germline values: CDR1 MNHNS, CDR2 SASEGT. The CDR3 contains 16 residues. V shed 4 bases and J shed 0 bases, with 12 bases lying between them.

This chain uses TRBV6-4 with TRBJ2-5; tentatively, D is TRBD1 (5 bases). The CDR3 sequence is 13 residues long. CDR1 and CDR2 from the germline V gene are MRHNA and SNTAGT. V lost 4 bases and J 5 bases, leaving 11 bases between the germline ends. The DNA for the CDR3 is TGTGCCAGCAGTGTGGACATGGGGGAGACCCAGTACTTC. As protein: CASSVDMGETQYF.

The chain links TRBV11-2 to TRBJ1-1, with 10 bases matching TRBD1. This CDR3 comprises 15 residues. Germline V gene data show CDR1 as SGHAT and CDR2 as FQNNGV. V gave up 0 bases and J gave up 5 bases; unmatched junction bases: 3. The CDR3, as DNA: TGTGCCAGCAGCTTAGATGGGACAGGGGAGACTGAAGCTTTCTTT. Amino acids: CASSLDGTGETEAFF.

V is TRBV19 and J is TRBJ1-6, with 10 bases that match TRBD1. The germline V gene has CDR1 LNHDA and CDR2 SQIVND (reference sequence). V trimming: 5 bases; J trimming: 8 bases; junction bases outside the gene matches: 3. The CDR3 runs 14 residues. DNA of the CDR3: TGTGCCAGTAGTTCCGACAGGGGGCATTCACCCCTCCACTTT. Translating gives CASSSDRGHSPLHF.

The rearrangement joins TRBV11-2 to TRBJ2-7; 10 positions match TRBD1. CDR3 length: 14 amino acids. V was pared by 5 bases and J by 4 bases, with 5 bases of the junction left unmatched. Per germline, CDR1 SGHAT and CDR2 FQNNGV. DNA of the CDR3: TGTGCCAGCAGCCTCGGGACAGGGGCGTACGAGCAGTACTTC. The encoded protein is CASSLGTGAYEQYF. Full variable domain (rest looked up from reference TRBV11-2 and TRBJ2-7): EAGVAQSPRYKIIEKRQSVAFWCNPISGHATLYWYQQILGQGPKLLIQFQNNGVVDDSQLPKDRFSAERLKGVDSTLKIQPAKLEDSAVYLCASSLGTGAYEQYFGPGTRLTVT.